These 32 T cell receptor beta chains were all obtained from the same sample, sequenced in a study of PD-1 blockade in classical Hodgkin lymphoma. Produced via immunoSEQ multiplex PCR; TCRdb's table is partial and in-frame only. Of roughly 94,000 clones listed, about 92% are singletons. Time point described: cycle 4 day 1 (C4D1), after around six weeks of nivolumab. Exposure to brentuximab vedotin varied, and each patient had relapsed following autologous stem cell transplantation. The sequencing used peripheral blood mononuclear cells (PBMCs), collected before the fourth cycle of nivolumab. These receptors were collected from a human donor with classical Hodgkin lymphoma.

J is TRBJ2-1 and V is TRBV18, with D perhaps matching TRBD2 (5 bases). V was cut by 4 bases and J by 6 bases, with 7 bases left in between. The germline V gene encodes CDR1 KGHSH and CDR2 LQKENI. The CDR3 covers 12 residues. The CDR3 here is CASSLRVNEQFF. CDR3 bases: TGTGCCAGCTCACTGCGGGTCAATGAGCAGTTCTTC.

This clone was detected once. This rearrangement joins TRBV19 to TRBJ2-1; 13 bases agree with TRBD2. Germline CDR1 LNHDA, CDR2 SQIVND (reference sequence). This CDR3 is 17 amino acids long. J was trimmed by 8 bases and V by 6 bases; bases with no gene match: 13. DNA for the CDR3: TGTGCCAGTAGCTCCACGCCGGGACTAGCGGGAAGCGATGAGCAGTTCTTC. It is translated as CASSSTPGLAGSDEQFF.

The J gene is TRBJ1-4, the V gene TRBV28; D not certain. CDR1 and CDR2 (germline): MDHEN, SYDVKM. This CDR3 is 14 amino acids long. V was shortened by 7 bases and J by 8 bases, with 17 bases between the two germline ends. CDR3 DNA: TGTGCCAGCACCTACTGGGGTGCGGGGGAAAAACTGTTTTTT. Amino acids: CASTYWGAGEKLFF.

Here the CDR3 DNA reads TGTGCCTGGAGTGTACTGGGCACCGGGGAGCTGTTTTTT. This gives the protein CAWSVLGTGELFF. The V and J genes are TRBV30 and TRBJ2-2; D is undetermined. Looked up from germline, CDR1 is GTSNPN and CDR2 is SVGIG (reference sequence). This CDR3 spans 13 amino acids. V was clipped by 0 bases and J by 4 bases, with 6 bases between them.

The chain joins TRBV4-1 to TRBJ1-2; D unresolved. The germline CDR1 and CDR2 sequences are MGHRA and YSYEKL. The CDR3 is 13 residues long. Trimming left V 0 bases short and J 6 bases short, with 8 bases between. The DNA for the CDR3 is TGCGCCAGCAGCCAAGAACTCCCAGATGGCTACACCTTC. As protein: CASSQELPDGYTF.

The CDR3 nucleotides are TGTGCCAGCTCACCAACGACGGGCGCGGACACTGAAGCTTTCTTT. Encoded protein: CASSPTTGADTEAFF. The chain is built from TRBV18 and TRBJ1-1; no clear D gene. The CDR3 spans 15 residues. Germline V lookup: CDR1 KGHSH, CDR2 LQKENI. Deletions cut 2 bases from V and 3 bases from J, with 13 bases between.

CDR3 sequence (DNA): TGCGCCAGCAGCGCGGGCCGTCCAGGGGCGTGGAACTATGGCTACACCTTC. Protein product: CASSAGRPGAWNYGYTF. The chain carries TRBV5-1 and TRBJ1-2, with a tentative D call TRBD1 (6 bases). The V and J ends lost 4 bases and 2 bases respectively, with 21 bases between them. The CDR3 totals 17 residues. Germline loops: CDR1 SGHRS, CDR2 YFSETQ. The whole variable domain, remainder taken from reference TRBV5-1 and TRBJ1-2, is KAGVTQTPRYLIKTRGQQVTLSCSPISGHRSVSWYQQTPGQGLQFLFEYFSETQRNKGNFPGRFSGRQFSNSRSEMNVSTLELGDSALYLCASSAGRPGAWNYGYTFGSGTRLTVV.

The chain carries TRBV2 and TRBJ2-7; D remains ambiguous. The V end lost 7 bases, the J end lost 4 bases, and 8 bases lay between the germline ends. The CDR3 has 11 amino acids. Germline CDR1 and CDR2: SNHLY and FYNNEI. CDR3 residues: CASKGWYEQYF. The CDR3 coding sequence is TGTGCCAGCAAGGGTTGGTACGAGCAGTACTTC.

The V and J genes are TRBV2 and TRBJ2-5; perhaps TRBD2 as D (5 bases). Germline V CDR1 and CDR2: SNHLY, FYNNEI. The ends were cut back, 4 bases at V and 5 bases at J, with 14 bases in the middle. This CDR3 has 14 amino acids. CDR3 protein: CASSAGSPGETQYF. CDR3 nucleotide sequence: TGTGCCAGCAGTGCTGGGAGTCCTGGCGAGACCCAGTACTTC.

This chain links TRBV7-2 with TRBJ2-7, with 8 bases identical to TRBD1. Germline V gives CDR1 SGHTA, CDR2 FQGNSA. V lost 1 base and J lost 4; bases outside the gene matches: 6. There are 15 residues in the CDR3. As DNA, the CDR3 is TGTGCCAGCAGCTTAGAGGCAGGGGGCCTTTACGAGCAGTACTTC. Its protein product is CASSLEAGGLYEQYF.

The chain carries TRBV6-6 and TRBJ1-2; 9 positions agree with TRBD1. CDR3 length equals 16 residues. Trimming took 6 bases from V and 4 from J; bases not matched to a gene: 12. In germline, CDR1 is MNHNY, CDR2 SVGAGI (reference sequence). The CDR3 bases are TGTGCCAGCAGCTTGACCCCGGGACAGGGATTCTATGGCTACACCTTC. Amino acid sequence: CASSLTPGQGFYGYTF.

The genes are TRBV5-1 and TRBJ2-3; D ambiguous. V shed 1 base and J shed 5 bases, with 11 bases lying between them. From germline, CDR1 is SGHRS and CDR2 YFSETQ. The CDR3 covers 14 residues. CDR3: CASSLSSPRDTQYF. In DNA form, the CDR3 reads TGCGCCAGCAGCTTGAGCTCCCCAAGAGATACGCAGTATTTT.

The chain has TRBV5-6 and TRBJ1-2, with D unresolved. Trimming stripped 4 bases from V and 2 bases from J, with 12 bases between. CDR1 SGHDT and CDR2 YYEEEE come from the germline V gene. The CDR3 is 14 amino acids. The CDR3 DNA sequence: TGTGCCAGCAGCCCGCGTGGAACCAACTATGGCTACACCTTC. Translating it yields CASSPRGTNYGYTF.

This clone came up once. V gene TRBV30 combines with J gene TRBJ2-7, with 11 bases that match TRBD2. V dropped 2 bases and J dropped 0; count of bases not matched to a gene: 12. The CDR3 spans 18 residues. The V gene's germline CDR1 is GTSNPN and CDR2 SVGIG (reference sequence). CDR3: CAWSRWTSGPSSSYEQYF. The CDR3 coding sequence is TGTGCCTGGAGTAGGTGGACTAGCGGGCCCTCGAGCTCCTACGAGCAGTACTTC.

The gene calls are TRBV18 and TRBJ1-1; the D gene is possibly TRBD1 (6 bases). CDR1 and CDR2 (germline): KGHSH, LQKENI. The CDR3 loop spans 13 amino acids. Trimming took 6 bases from V and 3 from J, leaving 11 bases between them. The CDR3: CASSPRQDTEAFF. The CDR3 DNA sequence: TGTGCCAGCTCTCCTAGACAGGACACTGAAGCTTTCTTT.

Here the CDR3 reads CASSEASTSPTSYEQYF. Written as DNA, the CDR3 is TGTGCCAGCAGTGAAGCGTCGACTAGCCCAACCTCCTACGAGCAGTACTTC. V is TRBV6-1 and J is TRBJ2-7, with 7 nucleotides matching TRBD2. The V and J ends lost 0 bases and 0 bases, in that order; junction bases with no gene match: 8. CDR1 and CDR2 (germline): MNHNS, SASEGT. The CDR3 runs 17 residues.

The V call is TRBV6-1, the J call TRBJ1-2; D is unresolved. V dropped 3 bases and J dropped 0 bases, with 8 bases sitting between them. The CDR3 contains 14 residues. From germline, CDR1 is MNHNS and CDR2 SASEGT. CDR3 nucleotides: TGTGCCAGCAGTGATTCCCCCACTAACTATGGCTACACCTTC. This translates into CASSDSPTNYGYTF.

This rearrangement joins TRBV25-1 to TRBJ1-1; perhaps TRBD1 as D (5 bases). Germline lookup yields CDR1 MGHDK and CDR2 SYGVNS. CDR3 size: 13 residues. The ends were cut back, 4 bases at V and 6 bases at J, with 12 bases in the middle. Here the CDR3 DNA reads TGTGCCAGCAGTGTGCAGGGTATTGCTGAAGCTTTCTTT. Translated: CASSVQGIAEAFF.

The chain couples TRBV9 to TRBJ2-7; D tentatively fits TRBD1 or TRBD2 (6 bases each). The V and J ends lost 4 bases and 0 bases respectively, with 14 bases between them. The CDR3 covers 15 residues. Germline V gene sequence: CDR1 SGDLS, CDR2 YYNGEE. The CDR3 protein is CASSPFGGYSYEQYF. The CDR3 DNA sequence: TGTGCCAGCAGCCCTTTCGGGGGCTACTCCTACGAGCAGTACTTC.

The chain recombines TRBV15 with TRBJ2-7, with 9 bases aligning to TRBD1. The CDR3 spans 13 residues. The trim removed 6 bases at V and 3 bases at J, leaving 3 bases unmatched. CDR1 LNHNV and CDR2 YYDKDF come from the germline V gene (reference sequence). CDR3 region: CATSPGQGYEQYF. The CDR3 nucleotides are TGTGCCACCAGTCCGGGACAGGGCTACGAGCAGTACTTC.

The genes are TRBV5-8 and TRBJ2-1; 7 bases are a match to TRBD2. This CDR3 spans 19 amino acids. J gave up 0 bases and V 1 base, and 13 bases lay outside the gene matches. CDR1 is SGHTS, CDR2 YDEGEE, per germline. The CDR3 nucleotides are TGTGCCAGCAGCTTGTGGAGTAGTGGCGGGAGCCCCTCCTACAATGAGCAGTTCTTC. Residues: CASSLWSSGGSPSYNEQFF.

J is TRBJ2-2 and V is TRBV10-1, with 10 bases fitting TRBD2. The germline gives CDR1 WNHNN, CDR2 SYGVQD (reference sequence). There are 14 residues in the CDR3. V was pared by 10 bases and J by 2 bases, with 4 bases of the junction left unmatched. The CDR3 bases are TGCGCCACTGGGACTAGCGAAAACACCGGGGAGCTGTTTTTT. As protein: CATGTSENTGELFF.

The chain couples TRBV5-1 to TRBJ2-2, with D perhaps given as TRBD1 or TRBD2 (5 bases each). This CDR3 has 19 residues. Germline V gives CDR1 SGHRS, CDR2 YFSETQ. Trimming shortened V by 0 bases and J by 6 bases, and 24 bases separated the two germline ends. The CDR3: CASSLELPRGESPAGELFF. Written as DNA, the CDR3 is TGCGCCAGCAGCTTGGAACTACCTAGGGGAGAGAGTCCCGCCGGGGAGCTGTTTTTT.

The chain has TRBV7-2 and TRBJ2-3, with 9 bases fitting TRBD1. Germline CDR1 and CDR2: SGHTA and FQGNSA. This CDR3 spans 14 amino acids. CDR3 residues: CAEQAGTGTDTQYF. The CDR3 DNA sequence: TGTGCTGAGCAAGCCGGGACAGGGACAGATACGCAGTATTTT. Drawing the rest from reference TRBV7-2 and TRBJ2-3, the complete variable domain is GAGVSQSPSNKVTEKGKDVELRCDPISGHTALYWYRQSLGQGLEFLIYFQGNSAPDKSGLPSDRFSAERTGGSVSTLTIQRTQQEDSAVYLCAEQAGTGTDTQYFGPGTRLTVL.

V usage is TRBV15 and J usage is TRBJ2-3, with TRBD2 as a possible D gene (5 bases). In germline, CDR1 is LNHNV, CDR2 YYDKDF (reference sequence). V lost 9 bases, J lost 2 bases, and 18 bases lay in between. The CDR3 is made up of 15 amino acids. CDR3 sequence (DNA): TGTGCCACGCGACAAGAGACTACCATCACAGATACGCAGTATTTT. Protein: CATRQETTITDTQYF.

The CDR3 nucleotides read TGCGCCAGCAGCCTGCACCAGGGAGGTGAGCAGTACTTC. Translation: CASSLHQGGEQYF. J is TRBJ2-5 and V is TRBV5-1, with TRBD2 as a possible D gene (6 bases). This CDR3 comprises 13 residues. The germline CDR1 and CDR2 sequences are SGHRS and YFSETQ. Trimming pared 4 bases from V and 11 bases from J, leaving 18 bases between.

The DNA for the CDR3 is TGTGCCAGCAGTCCCCTAGGGGAGAACACTGAAGCTTTCTTT. As protein: CASSPLGENTEAFF. V is TRBV28 and J is TRBJ1-1, with D possibly TRBD1 on 5 matching bases. The V gene's germline CDR1 is MDHEN and CDR2 SYDVKM. This CDR3 is 14 amino acids long. V was trimmed by 5 bases and J by 1 base, leaving 11 bases between them.

The V and J genes are TRBV5-1 and TRBJ2-5; tentative D call: TRBD2 (6 bases). V was trimmed by 4 bases and J by 5 bases, leaving 12 bases between them. Germline CDR1 SGHRS, CDR2 YFSETQ. This CDR3 contains 13 residues. CDR3 sequence (DNA): TGCGCCAGCAGCAGGCGGGGTTTGGAGACCCAGTACTTC. Its protein product is CASSRRGLETQYF.

In its sample, this clone was seen once. V and J are TRBV6-5 and TRBJ2-3; 7 positions match TRBD1. Germline trimming cut 10 bases from V and 7 bases from J; bases unmatched to any gene: 5. The germline gives CDR1 MNHEY, CDR2 SVGAGI. This CDR3 spans 11 amino acids. The CDR3 reads CATNRGNTQYF. Written as DNA, the CDR3 is TGTGCCACCAACAGGGGAAATACGCAGTATTTT.

The V gene is TRBV15, the J gene TRBJ2-1, with D possibly matching TRBD2 (5 bases). Germline CDR1 and CDR2: LNHNV and YYDKDF (reference sequence). The CDR3 runs 16 residues. The V and J ends lost 3 bases and 3 bases respectively, with 15 bases between them. CDR3 DNA sequence: TGTGCCACCAGCAGGCGGACTCGCCCCCTCTACAATGAGCAGTTCTTC. Translation: CATSRRTRPLYNEQFF.

V is TRBV2 and J is TRBJ2-7; D possibly matches TRBD1 or TRBD2 (5 bases each). V shed 1 base and J shed 0 bases, with 13 bases lying between them. This CDR3 has 16 amino acids. CDR1 SNHLY and CDR2 FYNNEI come from the germline V gene. The CDR3 region has the DNA TGTGCCAGCAGTGAAGGGGGCGGGTTTAGCTCCTACGAGCAGTACTTC. Amino acid sequence: CASSEGGGFSSYEQYF.

J is TRBJ2-6 and V is TRBV7-9; no clear D. Looked up from germline, CDR1 is SEHNR and CDR2 is FQNEAQ (reference sequence). V was trimmed by 5 bases and J by 5 bases, leaving 22 bases between them. The CDR3 totals 18 residues. The CDR3 loop is CASSPTQGSLLRANVLTF. The CDR3 DNA reads TGTGCCAGCAGCCCAACTCAAGGGTCTCTGCTGAGGGCCAACGTCCTGACTTTC.